This T cell receptor (beta chain) emerged from a study of T-cell memory formation after mild COVID-19. The germline gives CDR1 SGDLS, CDR2 YYNGEE. The CDR3 totals 17 residues. Between the trimmed V and J ends, which lost 0 bases and 0 bases, there was a span of 12 bases. TCRdb independently ran MiXCR on the 5' RACE reads; one entry per CDR3 protein. The table has under 150,000 distinct CDR3 sequences, roughly 20% seen once; the top ten hold 41%. This rearrangement joins TRBV9 to TRBJ2-2, with a weak D call TRBD1 (5 bases). The receptor was isolated from a man between 18 and 35 years old who had mild COVID-19 (a few samples of this study predate the infection). Cell type and time point are not known. The sample comprised PBMCs or a T cell subset sorted from them (not recorded which). CDR3 loop: CASSVASRGPNTGELFF. CDR3 nucleotides: TGTGCCAGCAGCGTAGCATCTAGGGGTCCGAACACCGGGGAGCTGTTTTTT.